Shown below are 8 T cell receptor beta chains from a single sample sequenced in a study of immune characterization of retroperitoneal liposarcoma. TCRdb re-derived calls from the PCR reads in MiXCR, one entry per CDR3 protein. The sample lists over 8,000 distinct CDR3 sequences, around a third occurring once. Sequences were obtained from tumor tissue. The receptors were gathered from a female donor with retroperitoneal liposarcoma.

J is TRBJ2-1 and V is TRBV10-1; 12 bases line up with TRBD1. V was clipped by 2 bases and J by 15 bases; unmatched bases: 8. Germline values: CDR1 WNHNN, CDR2 SYGVQD (reference sequence). CDR3 length: 14 residues. Here the CDR3 reads CASSELGTGGVRFF. For the CDR3, the DNA is TGCGCCAGCAGTGAGCTGGGGACAGGGGGCGTTCGGTTCTTC.

This clonotype is categorized as medium-sized (0.01 to 0.1%). The chain links TRBV6-1 to TRBJ2-1; no firm D call. CDR3 length equals 15 residues. V lost 9 bases to trimming and J lost 10 bases, with 25 bases between them. Germline V gives CDR1 MNHNS, CDR2 SASEGT. The CDR3 DNA reads as TGTGCCAGTAAAGACCAAGCCCTCGGACCGGTGGAGCAGTTCTTC. Its protein is CASKDQALGPVEQFF.

The rearrangement uses TRBV6-1 and TRBJ1-1; D is undetermined. The CDR3 runs to 14 residues. Germline lookup yields CDR1 MNHNS and CDR2 SASEGT. Between the trimmed V and J ends, which lost 4 bases and 1 base, there was a span of 10 bases. CDR3 sequence: CASSVSEGNTEAFF. CDR3 coding DNA: TGTGCCAGCAGTGTGAGTGAGGGGAACACTGAAGCTTTCTTT.

Within the sample, this clonotype is medium-sized. The rearrangement joins TRBV6-1 to TRBJ2-1; TRBD2 matches 7 bases. Near its end, the DNA agrees better with TRBJ2-7, so the J call may be wrong. There are 14 residues in the CDR3. Germline CDR1 MNHNS, CDR2 SASEGT. The CDR3, as DNA: TGTGCCAGCGCTGGTGGGGCGGGAGTTCAGGAGCAGTACTTC. Translation gives CASAGGAGVQEQYF.

This chain joins TRBV27 and TRBJ2-3; D is unclear. The CDR3 extends over 13 amino acids. Germline V gene sequence: CDR1 MNHEY, CDR2 SMNVEV (reference sequence). V dropped 6 bases and J dropped 5 bases, with 12 bases sitting between them. In DNA form, the CDR3 reads TGTGCCAGCAGCAGAAGGTTTGTAGATACGCAGTATTTT. Protein sequence: CASSRRFVDTQYF.

The chain has TRBV6-1 and TRBJ2-1, with 9 nucleotides matching TRBD2. V shed 2 bases, J shed 9 bases, and the junction held 8 bases outside the gene matches. Germline V lookup: CDR1 MNHNS, CDR2 SASEGT. The CDR3 consists of 15 residues. The CDR3 is CASSELGLAMGEQFF. In DNA form, the CDR3 reads TGTGCCAGCAGTGAACTGGGACTAGCAATGGGTGAGCAGTTCTTC.

Relative to its sample, this clonotype is medium-sized. This chain uses TRBV12-3 or TRBV12-4 with TRBJ2-1; D might be TRBD1 or TRBD2, each matching 5 bases. Trimming shortened V by 3 bases and J by 10 bases, and 13 bases separated the two germline ends. CDR3 length: 13 residues. This CDR3 is CASSFTTDYEQFF. The CDR3 DNA follows: TGTGCCAGCAGTTTTACGACAGACTACGAGCAGTTCTTC.

This sequence joins TRBV10-3 and TRBJ2-4, with TRBD2 matching 9 bases. The CDR3 loop spans 16 amino acids. The junction had 5 bases not matched to a gene; V was cut back by 2 bases and J by 3 bases. Germline values: CDR1 ENHRY, CDR2 SYGVKD. CDR3 DNA: TGTGCCATCAGTGAGGGGGCGGGAGGGCTCAAAAACATTCAGTACTTC. Translating it yields CAISEGAGGLKNIQYF.